These 16 T cell receptor beta chains came from one sample sequenced in a study of blood T cell repertoires in COVID-19. Produced via immunoSEQ multiplex PCR; TCRdb's table is partial and in-frame only. This sample carries about 160,000 clones, 65% to 80% of them seen once, and the ten largest clones take approximately 8%. Sequencing was done on a sample of peripheral blood. The receptors here all came from a man aged 60 to 69 with acute or convalescent COVID-19.

The table lists this clone with a count of one. The CDR3, as DNA: TGTGCCAGCAGCTTCGACAGGGCAGCCTACGAGCAGTACTTC. This sequence encodes CASSFDRAAYEQYF. This chain connects TRBV7-2 to TRBJ2-7; TRBD1 aligns across 7 bases. The V gene's germline CDR1 is SGHTA and CDR2 FQGNSA. V shed 3 bases and J 2 bases; nucleotides not matched to a gene: 4. This CDR3 spans 14 amino acids.

The chain employs TRBV9 and TRBJ1-2; 7 nucleotides line up with TRBD1. From germline, CDR1 is SGDLS and CDR2 YYNGEE. There are 15 residues in the CDR3. V lost 0 bases to trimming and J lost 1 base; unmatched junction nucleotides: 3. The CDR3 region is CASSVGDSFNYGYTF. CDR3 coding DNA: TGTGCCAGCAGCGTAGGGGACAGTTTTAACTATGGCTACACCTTC. The variable domain in full, with the rest retrieved from reference TRBV9 and TRBJ1-2, is DSGVTQTPKHLITATGQRVTLRCSPRSGDLSVYWYQQSLDQGLQFLIQYYNGEERAKGNILERFSAQQFPDLHSELNLSSLELGDSALYFCASSVGDSFNYGYTFGSGTRLTVV.

This rearrangement joins TRBV7-3 to TRBJ2-3, with D unclear. The CDR3 length is 15 residues. Germline V CDR1 and CDR2: SGHTA, FQGTGA. Trimming stripped 2 bases from V and 2 bases from J, with 11 bases between. The CDR3 DNA follows: TGTGCCAGCAGCTTAGGCGGTGGAGTCACAGATACGCAGTATTTT. Protein: CASSLGGGVTDTQYF.

The chain has TRBV6-5 and TRBJ2-2, with no clear D. The V gene lost 0 bases and the J gene lost 1 base, with 6 bases spanning the gap. There are 15 residues in the CDR3. Germline CDR1 MNHEY, CDR2 SVGAGI. The CDR3 protein is CASSYSPENTGELFF. Here the CDR3 DNA reads TGTGCCAGCAGTTACTCGCCAGAGAACACCGGGGAGCTGTTTTTT.

V and J are TRBV4-2 and TRBJ1-2; 7 bases match TRBD1. The germline V gene encodes CDR1 LGHNA and CDR2 YNFKEQ. CDR3 length: 14 amino acids. J gave up 3 bases and V 4 bases, and 5 bases lay outside the gene matches. In DNA form, the CDR3 reads TGTGCCAGCAGCCCACCCGGGACAGACTATGGCTACACCTTC. Residues: CASSPPGTDYGYTF.

This chain connects TRBV11-3 to TRBJ1-1, with D possibly being TRBD1 (5 bases). From germline, CDR1 is SGHNT and CDR2 YENEEA. CDR3 size: 13 residues. The V end lost 4 bases, the J end lost 2 bases, and 8 bases lay between the germline ends. The CDR3 DNA sequence: TGTGCCAGCAGCTCGGGGACTAACACTGAAGCTTTCTTT. It is translated as CASSSGTNTEAFF.

The chain links TRBV10-3 to TRBJ2-3; 9 bases fit TRBD2. CDR1 ENHRY and CDR2 SYGVKD come from the germline V gene. This CDR3 region has 17 residues. J gave up 0 bases and V 4 bases, and 8 bases lay outside the gene matches. The CDR3 loop is CAISGGGGALSTDTQYF. The CDR3 nucleotides read TGTGCCATCAGTGGCGGCGGGGGGGCCCTTAGCACAGATACGCAGTATTTT.

The chain combines TRBV9 with TRBJ2-2; TRBD1 is a possible D gene (6 bases). This CDR3 region has 16 residues. V was clipped by 0 bases and J by 4 bases, with 13 bases between them. CDR1 and CDR2 from the germline V gene are SGDLS and YYNGEE. This chain's CDR3 is CASSVEGRGATGELFF. The CDR3 DNA reads as TGTGCCAGCAGCGTAGAGGGCAGGGGCGCCACCGGGGAGCTGTTTTTT.

V is TRBV28 and J is TRBJ1-2; D not certain. Germline CDR1 and CDR2: MDHEN and SYDVKM. The ends were cut back, 3 bases at V and 5 bases at J, with 10 bases in the middle. The CDR3 is 13 residues long. CDR3 DNA: TGTGCCAGCAGTTTTTGGAGATTATATGGCTACACCTTC. This gives the protein CASSFWRLYGYTF.

There are a few counts of this clone. The genes are TRBV5-6 and TRBJ2-7; 8 positions match TRBD1. The trim removed 0 bases at V and 5 bases at J, leaving 10 bases unmatched. The CDR3 runs to 16 residues. Per germline, CDR1 SGHDT and CDR2 YYEEEE. CDR3 in amino acids: CASSLAETGVGHEQYF. The CDR3 nucleotides read TGTGCCAGCAGCTTGGCCGAGACAGGGGTGGGCCACGAGCAGTACTTC.

The rearrangement joins TRBV13 to TRBJ2-7; 7 positions match TRBD2. V shed 6 bases and J 5 bases; nucleotides not matched to a gene: 4. Germline V gene data show CDR1 as PRHDT and CDR2 as FYEKMQ (reference sequence). The CDR3 extends over 12 amino acids. The DNA for the CDR3 is TGTGCCAGCAGGGGGGGGTTCCACGAGCAGTACTTC. It yields the protein CASRGGFHEQYF.

The rearrangement uses TRBV7-3 and TRBJ1-6, with 10 bases identical to TRBD1. The CDR3 loop spans 14 amino acids. The V segment lost 5 bases and the J segment 10 bases; nucleotides outside the gene matches: 5. Germline V gene sequence: CDR1 SGHTA, CDR2 FQGTGA. The CDR3 DNA sequence: TGTGCCAGCAGCGCGACAGGGGGCGCCTCACCCCTCCACTTT. The encoded protein is CASSATGGASPLHF.

CDR3 in DNA: TGTGCCAGCAGCAGGTTCGGGACTAGAGAAGAGACCCAGTACTTC. It encodes CASSRFGTREETQYF. The gene calls are TRBV7-2 and TRBJ2-5; TRBD2 agrees at 8 bases. CDR1 and CDR2 (germline): SGHTA, FQGNSA. The CDR3 runs 15 residues. Trimming cost V 5 bases and J 3 bases; bases outside gene matches: 8.

The gene calls are TRBV2 and TRBJ2-2; 9 bases map to TRBD1. Germline CDR1 is SNHLY and CDR2 is FYNNEI. The CDR3 runs 16 residues. J lost 2 bases, V lost 5 bases, and 6 bases had no gene match. The CDR3 sequence is CASSLDRGFNTGELFF. DNA for the CDR3: TGTGCCAGCAGTCTGGACAGGGGTTTCAACACCGGGGAGCTGTTTTTT.

This chain links TRBV4-1 with TRBJ1-1; 8 positions agree with TRBD1. Trimming removed 0 bases from V and 11 bases from J; junction bases left unmatched: 17. The CDR3 runs 17 residues. Germline V gene lookup returns CDR1 MGHRA and CDR2 YSYEKL. The CDR3 DNA reads TGCGCCAGCAGCCAAGATGAATTGGACAGGGTTGAATTCAAGGCTTTCTTT. It is translated as CASSQDELDRVEFKAFF.

The CDR3 region is CASSPGHPQGAFF. In nucleotides, the CDR3 is TGCGCCAGCAGCCCTGGACATCCTCAAGGAGCTTTCTTT. V gene TRBV5-1 combines with J gene TRBJ1-1; possibly TRBD1 for D (5 bases). Germline assignment: CDR1 SGHRS and CDR2 YFSETQ. This CDR3 has 13 amino acids. V shed 4 bases and J shed 10 bases, with 17 bases lying between them.